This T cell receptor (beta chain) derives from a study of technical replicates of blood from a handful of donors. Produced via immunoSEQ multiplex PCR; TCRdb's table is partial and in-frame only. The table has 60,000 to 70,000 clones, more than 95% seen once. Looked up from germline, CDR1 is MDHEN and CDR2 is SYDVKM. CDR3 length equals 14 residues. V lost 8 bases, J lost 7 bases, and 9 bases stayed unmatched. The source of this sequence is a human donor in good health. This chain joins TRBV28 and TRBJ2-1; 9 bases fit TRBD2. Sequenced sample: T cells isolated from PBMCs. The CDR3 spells CASVKGLAKNEQFF. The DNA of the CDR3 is TGTGCCAGCGTAAAAGGACTAGCGAAAAATGAGCAGTTCTTC.